This TCR beta chain was recovered during a study of CD8 T cells in Susac syndrome (dated by TCRdb to about 2019). For the wider study: Repertoire sequencing was used to test whether CD8+ T cell activation and differentiation in Susac syndrome was antigen driven.

Results and caveats for the whole study, not just this receptor: The TCR sequencing and HLA analysis was acknowledged to have included a relatively small number of individuals.

The CDR3 has 14 amino acids, counting the end cysteine and phenylalanine. Just CDR3 DNA is preserved here, 42 bases in frame from base 1. According to the germline V gene, CDR1 reads SGHRS and CDR2 reads YFSETQ. Clipping removes 7 bases from V and 5 bases from J, with 10 as the unmatched junction base count. Peripheral blood CD8+ and CD4+ T cells from healthy donors, Susac syndrome patients and multiple sclerosis patients were profiled by high-throughput TCR beta sequencing. The healthy donors served as controls matched for age and sex. Bulk CD8+ and CD4+ T cells were purified by magnetic negative isolation, while CD8+ TEMRA cells were enriched using FACS. Blood was collected in EDTA tubes and processed within 24 hours, with PBMCs isolated through density gradient centrifugation. PBMCs destined for TCR sequencing were cryopreserved in liquid nitrogen and later thawed in a 37 °C water bath. A purity of at least 90% was achieved for sorted or isolated CD4+, CD8+ and CD8+ TEMRA cells.

This clonotype was found once. Its antigen remains unidentified. Base qualities were left out, and no much larger clone turns up one base away. One read is thin evidence. RNA was extracted with the RNeasy kit and roughly 0.45 to 1 ug was reverse transcribed using random hexamers. The immunoSEQ multiplex PCR assay, which covers 54 Vbeta and 13 Jbeta segments, was used to amplify TCR beta CDR3 regions. PCR amplification bias was corrected by using a synthetic template baseline for primer optimization and computational correction. Turning to the authors' computational methods: Only productive sequences were kept, with reads annotated to V, D and J genes according to IMGT and analyzed in immunoSEQ Analyzer. To calculate clonality, Shannon entropy was normalized by log2 of the number of productive unique sequences and then subtracted from one. Public and private clones were assessed among the 100 most prevalent clones of each patient and control. A clone was defined as Susac-specific if it was absent from the healthy and MS cohorts, from some 1,100 published viral clones and from other ImmuneACCESS disease sequences. The public reads were run again by TCRdb, first through fastp at Q25 and then through MiXCR, and only productive beta chains were kept. Each entry is one CDR3 protein sequence, shown with its most common DNA and genes. TCRdb's processing, not the authors' own work, is the source of the V and J calls. The sample contains under 200,000 distinct CDR3 sequences, roughly 94% of them found a single time. The ten top clones hold 0.08% to 0.11% of the sample.

The material sequenced was CD4+ T cells from PBMCs. This TCR derives from a human donor in good health. The sequence joins TRBV5-1 to TRBJ1-1; 8 middle bases align to TRBD1. This receptor has the CDR3 CASFPGTGSTEAFF. The nucleotides read TGCGCCAGCTTCCCCGGGACAGGTAGTACTGAAGCTTTCTTT.